These 7 T cell receptor beta chains share one sample of origin, sequenced in a study of vaccination and CD4 T cells after COVID-19. The antigens these receptors bind are not known. Cultured CD4+ T cell DNA underwent sequencing with the Oncomine TCR Beta short-read assay. TCRdb processed the PCR reads anew with MiXCR; each CDR3 protein has one entry. The data show roughly 12,000 distinct CDR3 sequences, around four fifths seen once. Treatment noted: roughly 10-day PBMC culture with coronavirus spike peptide pools or control peptides (ViraFEST assay). Sequenced here: CD4+ T cells from blood, cultured in vitro, sampled after SARS-CoV-2 vaccination. These receptor sequences come from a human donor who received a COVID-19 vaccine.

The chain recombines TRBV6-1 with TRBJ2-2, with 9 bases identical to TRBD2. Germline CDR1 and CDR2: MNHNS and SASEGT. The CDR3 is 14 residues long. Trimming took 6 bases from V and 4 from J; bases not matched to a gene: 3. The CDR3 nucleotides are TGTGCCAGCAGCCTTAGCGGGGGCACCGGGGAGCTGTTTTTT. Protein sequence: CASSLSGGTGELFF.

This chain joins TRBV21-1 and TRBJ1-5; the table gives TRBD1 as D, unverified against the DNA. TRBV21-1 is assigned pseudogene status. This CDR3 is 16 amino acids long. The CDR3 spells CASSPQDRARGRPQHF. The CDR3 DNA follows: TGTGCCAGCAGCCCCCAGGACAGGGCGCGGGGTAGGCCCCAGCATTTT.

The J gene is TRBJ2-5, the V gene TRBV19, with a tentative D call TRBD1 (5 bases). Trimming took 1 base from V and 4 from J, leaving 13 bases between them. The CDR3 is 15 residues long. Germline lookup yields CDR1 LNHDA and CDR2 SQIVND (reference sequence). The CDR3 spells CASSIGQNRAETQYF. DNA of the CDR3: TGTGCCAGTAGTATAGGACAGAATAGGGCAGAGACCCAGTACTTC.

The chain employs TRBV6-1 and TRBJ2-3; 11 positions agree with TRBD1. Per germline, CDR1 MNHNS and CDR2 SASEGT. CDR3 length: 14 residues. The junction had 4 bases not matched to a gene; V was cut back by 5 bases and J by 6 bases. In nucleotides, the CDR3 is TGTGCCAGCAGTAAAGGACAGGGGGCGGATACGCAGTATTTT. Translation: CASSKGQGADTQYF.

J is TRBJ2-3 and V is TRBV10-3; TRBD1 or TRBD2 may be the D gene (5 bases each). V was shortened by 0 bases and J by 3 bases, with 10 bases between the two germline ends. Germline V CDR1 and CDR2: ENHRY, SYGVKD. This CDR3 comprises 15 residues. In DNA form, the CDR3 reads TGTGCCATCAGTGAGTCGTGGGACCAAACAGATACGCAGTATTTT. Its translation: CAISESWDQTDTQYF.

The CDR3 DNA is TGCAGTGCTAGGTTACCGGGACTAGCGGGGGGGGTTACTAGCACAGATACGCAGTATTTT. Protein sequence: CSARLPGLAGGVTSTDTQYF. The chain carries TRBV20-1 and TRBJ2-3; 16 bases match TRBD2. The CDR3 has 20 residues. The germline V gene encodes CDR1 DFQATT and CDR2 SNEGSKA (reference sequence). The V and J ends lost 3 bases and 0 bases, in that order; junction bases with no gene match: 12.

The rearrangement joins TRBV7-8 to TRBJ1-1; 8 positions match TRBD1. Germline trimming cut 1 base from V and 4 bases from J; bases unmatched to any gene: 5. The germline CDR1 and CDR2 sequences are SGHVS and FQNEAQ. The CDR3 sequence is 15 residues long. Here the CDR3 reads CASSLVRGQVTEAFF. DNA for the CDR3: TGTGCCAGCAGCTTAGTCAGGGGGCAAGTCACTGAAGCTTTCTTT.